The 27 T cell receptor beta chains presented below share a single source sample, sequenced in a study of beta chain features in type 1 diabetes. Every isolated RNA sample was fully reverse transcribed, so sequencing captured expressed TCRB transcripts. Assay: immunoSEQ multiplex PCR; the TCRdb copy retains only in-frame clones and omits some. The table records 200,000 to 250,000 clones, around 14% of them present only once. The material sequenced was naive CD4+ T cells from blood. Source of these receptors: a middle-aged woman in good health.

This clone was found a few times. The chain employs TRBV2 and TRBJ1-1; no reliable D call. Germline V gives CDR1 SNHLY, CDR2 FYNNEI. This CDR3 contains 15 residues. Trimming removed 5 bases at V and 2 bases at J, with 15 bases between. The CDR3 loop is CASSFRGSGNTEAFF. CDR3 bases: TGTGCCAGCAGTTTTAGAGGGTCTGGAAACACTGAAGCTTTCTTT.

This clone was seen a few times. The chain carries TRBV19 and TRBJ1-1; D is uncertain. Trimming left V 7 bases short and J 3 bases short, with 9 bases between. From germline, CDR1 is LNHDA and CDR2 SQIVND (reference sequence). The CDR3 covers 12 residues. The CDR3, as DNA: TGTGCCAGTAACATACGGGACACTGAAGCTTTCTTT. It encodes CASNIRDTEAFF. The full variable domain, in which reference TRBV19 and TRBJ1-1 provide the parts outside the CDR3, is DGGITQSPKYLFRKEGQNVTLSCEQNLNHDAMYWYRQDPGQGLRLIYYSQIVNDFQKGDIAEGYSVSREKKESFPLTVTSAQKNPTAFYLCASNIRDTEAFFGQGTRLTVV.

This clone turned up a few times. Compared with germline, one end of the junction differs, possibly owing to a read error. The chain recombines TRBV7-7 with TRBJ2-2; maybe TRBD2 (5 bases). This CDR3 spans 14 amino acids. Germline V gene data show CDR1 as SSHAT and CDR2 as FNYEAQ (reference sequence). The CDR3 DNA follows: TGTGCTAGCAGCTTAGCGTTAACGGCCGGGGAGCTGTTTTTT. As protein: CASSLALTAGELFF. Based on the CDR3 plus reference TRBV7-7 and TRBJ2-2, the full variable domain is GAGVSQSPRYKVTKRGQDVTLRCDPISSHATLYWYQQALGQGPEFLTYFNYEAQPDKSGLPSDRFSAERPEGSISTLTIQRTEQRDSAMYRCASSLALTAGELFFGEGSRLTVL.

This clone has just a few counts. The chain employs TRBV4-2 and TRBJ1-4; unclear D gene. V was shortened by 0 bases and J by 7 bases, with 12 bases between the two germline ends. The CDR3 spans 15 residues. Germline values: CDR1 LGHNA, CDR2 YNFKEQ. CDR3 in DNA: TGTGCCAGCAGCCAAGAGGATTGGGCTGGTGAAAAACTGTTTTTT. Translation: CASSQEDWAGEKLFF.

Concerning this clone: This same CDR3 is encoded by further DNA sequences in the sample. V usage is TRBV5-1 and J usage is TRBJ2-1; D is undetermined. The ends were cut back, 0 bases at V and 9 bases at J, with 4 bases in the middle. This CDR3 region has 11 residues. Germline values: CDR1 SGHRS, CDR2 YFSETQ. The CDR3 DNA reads TGCGCCAGCAGCTTGGAGAGTGAGCAGTTCTTC. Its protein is CASSLESEQFF.

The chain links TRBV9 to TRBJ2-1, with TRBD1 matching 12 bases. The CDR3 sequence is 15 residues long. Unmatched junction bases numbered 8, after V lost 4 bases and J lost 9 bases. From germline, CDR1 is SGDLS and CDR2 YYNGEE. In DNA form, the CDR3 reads TGTGCCAGCAGCTCGGGACAGGGGGCGCCGGGTGAGCAGTTCTTC. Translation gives CASSSGQGAPGEQFF.

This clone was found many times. The CDR3 region has the DNA TGTGCCAGCTGCCGGGACAGGGGCACAGATACGCAGTATTTT. Translating it yields CASCRDRGTDTQYF. The rearrangement uses TRBV7-9 and TRBJ2-3; 9 bases fit TRBD1. There are 14 residues in the CDR3. Per the germline V gene, CDR1 is SEHNR and CDR2 is FQNEAQ (reference sequence). The V gene end was trimmed by 8 bases and the J gene end by 1 base; junction bases not matched to a gene: 4. The full variable domain, its missing parts supplied by reference TRBV7-9 and TRBJ2-3, is DTGVSQNPRHKITKRGQNVTFRCDPISEHNRLYWYRQTLGQGPEFLTYFQNEAQLEKSRLLSDRFSAERPKGSFSTLEIQRTEQGDSAMYLCASCRDRGTDTQYFGPGTRLTVL.

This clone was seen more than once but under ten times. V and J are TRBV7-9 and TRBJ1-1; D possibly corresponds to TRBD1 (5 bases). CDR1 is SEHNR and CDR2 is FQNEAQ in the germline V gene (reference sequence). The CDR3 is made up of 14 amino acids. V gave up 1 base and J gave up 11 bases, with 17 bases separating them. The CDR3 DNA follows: TGTGCCAGCAGCTTAGACAGGACTACAATATGGGCTTTCTTT. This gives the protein CASSLDRTTIWAFF.

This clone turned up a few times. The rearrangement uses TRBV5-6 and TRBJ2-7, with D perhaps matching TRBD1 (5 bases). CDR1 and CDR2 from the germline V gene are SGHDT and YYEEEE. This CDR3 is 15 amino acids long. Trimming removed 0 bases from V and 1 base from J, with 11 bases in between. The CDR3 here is CASSLGPGLSYEQYF. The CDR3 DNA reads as TGTGCCAGCAGCTTGGGCCCAGGGTTGTCCTACGAGCAGTACTTC. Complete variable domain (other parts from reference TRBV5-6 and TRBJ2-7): DAGVTQSPTHLIKTRGQQVTLRCSPKSGHDTVSWYQQALGQGPQFIFQYYEEEERQRGNFPDRFSGHQFPNYSSELNVNALLLGDSALYLCASSLGPGLSYEQYFGPGTRLTVT.

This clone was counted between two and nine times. The chain's CDR3 is CASSLGWGENTQYF. Here the CDR3 DNA reads TGTGCCAGCTCACTCGGATGGGGGGAGAATACGCAGTATTTT. J is TRBJ2-3 and V is TRBV18; possible D gene TRBD2, 6 bases. Germline assignment: CDR1 KGHSH and CDR2 LQKENI. The length of the CDR3 is 14 residues. Deletions cut 4 bases from V and 7 bases from J, with 15 bases between.

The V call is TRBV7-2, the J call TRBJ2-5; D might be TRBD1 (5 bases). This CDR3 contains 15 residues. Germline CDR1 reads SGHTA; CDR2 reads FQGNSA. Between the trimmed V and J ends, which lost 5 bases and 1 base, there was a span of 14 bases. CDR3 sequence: CASSPVGQAQETQYF. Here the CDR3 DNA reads TGTGCCAGCAGCCCGGTGGGGCAGGCCCAAGAGACCCAGTACTTC.

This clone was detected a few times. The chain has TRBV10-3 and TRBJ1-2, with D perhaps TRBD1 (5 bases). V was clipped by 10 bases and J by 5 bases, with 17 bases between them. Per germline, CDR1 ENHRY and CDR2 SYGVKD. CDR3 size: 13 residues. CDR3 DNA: TGTGCCACAAGGCGGGACCCGGATTATGGCTACACCTTC. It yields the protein CATRRDPDYGYTF.

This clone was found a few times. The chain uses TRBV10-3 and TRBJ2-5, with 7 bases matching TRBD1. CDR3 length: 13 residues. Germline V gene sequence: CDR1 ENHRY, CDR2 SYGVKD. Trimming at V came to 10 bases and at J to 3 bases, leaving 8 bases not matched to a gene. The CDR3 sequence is CATQNTGEETQYF. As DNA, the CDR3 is TGTGCCACACAGAATACAGGGGAAGAGACCCAGTACTTC.

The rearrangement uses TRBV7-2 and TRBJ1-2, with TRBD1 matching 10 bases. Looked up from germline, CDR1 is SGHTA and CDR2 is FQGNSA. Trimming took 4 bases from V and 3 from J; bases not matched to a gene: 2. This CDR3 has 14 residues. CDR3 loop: CASSYGTGDYGYTF. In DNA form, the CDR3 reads TGTGCCAGCAGCTATGGGACAGGGGACTATGGCTACACCTTC.

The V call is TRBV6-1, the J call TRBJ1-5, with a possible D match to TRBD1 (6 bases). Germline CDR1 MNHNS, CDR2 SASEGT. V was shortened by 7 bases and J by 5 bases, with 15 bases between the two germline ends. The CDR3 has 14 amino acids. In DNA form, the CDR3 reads TGTGCCAGCACTAACGGCAGGGGCTATCAGCCCCAGCATTTT. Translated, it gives CASTNGRGYQPQHF.

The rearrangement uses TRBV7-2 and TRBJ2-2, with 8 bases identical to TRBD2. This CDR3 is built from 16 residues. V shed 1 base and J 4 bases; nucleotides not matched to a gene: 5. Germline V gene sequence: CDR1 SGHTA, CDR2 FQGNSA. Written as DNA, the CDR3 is TGTGCCAGCAGCTTAGTCGGGGGGGCTAGCACCGGGGAGCTGTTTTTT. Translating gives CASSLVGGASTGELFF.

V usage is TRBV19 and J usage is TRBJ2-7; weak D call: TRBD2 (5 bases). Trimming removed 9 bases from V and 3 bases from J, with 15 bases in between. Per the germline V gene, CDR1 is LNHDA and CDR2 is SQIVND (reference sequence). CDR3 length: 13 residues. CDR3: CASRRDQNYEQYF. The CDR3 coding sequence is TGTGCCAGCCGCCGGGATCAAAACTACGAGCAGTACTTC.

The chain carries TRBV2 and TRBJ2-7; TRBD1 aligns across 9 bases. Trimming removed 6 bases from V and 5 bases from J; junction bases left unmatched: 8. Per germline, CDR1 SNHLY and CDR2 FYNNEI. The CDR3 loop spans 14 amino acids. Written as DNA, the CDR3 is TGTGCCAGCAGGCAGGGACAGGGTAGGAACGAGCAGTACTTC. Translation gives CASRQGQGRNEQYF.

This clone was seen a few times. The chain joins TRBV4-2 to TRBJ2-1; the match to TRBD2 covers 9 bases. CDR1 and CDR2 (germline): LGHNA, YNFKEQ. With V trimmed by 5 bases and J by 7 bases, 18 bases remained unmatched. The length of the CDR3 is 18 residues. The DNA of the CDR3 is TGTGCCAGCAGCGGGGCTGGGCGTGCGGGGGGGTACGGAAATGAGCAGTTCTTC. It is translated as CASSGAGRAGGYGNEQFF.

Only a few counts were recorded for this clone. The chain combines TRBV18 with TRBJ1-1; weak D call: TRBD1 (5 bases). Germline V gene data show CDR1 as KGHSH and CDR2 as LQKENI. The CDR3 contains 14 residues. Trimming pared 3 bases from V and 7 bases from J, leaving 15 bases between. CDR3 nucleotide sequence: TGTGCCAGCTCACCCCTCGGACGGGGGGATGAAGCTTTCTTT. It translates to CASSPLGRGDEAFF.

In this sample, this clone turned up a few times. CDR3 sequence reads: CASSPDGRGNTEAFF. The CDR3 nucleotides read TGCGCCAGCAGCCCGGACGGGAGGGGGAACACTGAAGCTTTCTTT. The chain links TRBV5-1 to TRBJ1-1; D is possibly TRBD1 (5 bases). CDR1 is SGHRS and CDR2 is YFSETQ in the germline V gene. V was clipped by 4 bases and J by 1 base, with 14 bases between them. The CDR3 extends over 15 amino acids.

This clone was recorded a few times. The CDR3 here is CASTTPSQYF. CDR3 in DNA: TGTGCCAGCACGACTCCGTCCCAGTACTTC. This sequence joins TRBV2 and TRBJ2-5, with unresolved D. Germline V gene data show CDR1 as SNHLY and CDR2 as FYNNEI. Trimming removed 7 bases at V and 9 bases at J, with 9 bases between. This CDR3 region has 10 residues.

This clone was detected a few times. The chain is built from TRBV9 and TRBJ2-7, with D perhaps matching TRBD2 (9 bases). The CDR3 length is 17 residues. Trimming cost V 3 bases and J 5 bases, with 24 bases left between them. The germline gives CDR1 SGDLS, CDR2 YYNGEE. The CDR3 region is CASSETGAGGPLDEQYF. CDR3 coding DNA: TGTGCCAGCAGCGAGACAGGGGCGGGGGGGCCTCTCGACGAGCAGTACTTC.

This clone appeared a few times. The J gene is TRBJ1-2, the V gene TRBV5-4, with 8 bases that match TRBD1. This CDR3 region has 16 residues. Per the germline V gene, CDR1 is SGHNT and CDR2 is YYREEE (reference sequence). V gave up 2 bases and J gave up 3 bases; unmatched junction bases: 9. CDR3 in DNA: TGTGCCAGCAGCTTACTCTCAGGGGGCGCCTACTATGGCTACACCTTC. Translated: CASSLLSGGAYYGYTF.

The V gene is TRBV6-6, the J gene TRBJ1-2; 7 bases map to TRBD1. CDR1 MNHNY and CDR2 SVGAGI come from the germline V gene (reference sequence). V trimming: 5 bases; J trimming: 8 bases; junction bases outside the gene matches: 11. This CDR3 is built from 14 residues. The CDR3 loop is CASSETRQGRGYTF. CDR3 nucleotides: TGTGCCAGCAGTGAGACCAGACAGGGACGAGGCTACACCTTC.

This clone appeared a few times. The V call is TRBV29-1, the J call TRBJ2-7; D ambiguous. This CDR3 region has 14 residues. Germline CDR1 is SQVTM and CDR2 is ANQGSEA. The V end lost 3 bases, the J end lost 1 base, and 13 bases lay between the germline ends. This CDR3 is CSVESRDTSYEQYF. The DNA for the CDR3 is TGCAGCGTTGAGTCGAGAGACACTTCCTACGAGCAGTACTTC.

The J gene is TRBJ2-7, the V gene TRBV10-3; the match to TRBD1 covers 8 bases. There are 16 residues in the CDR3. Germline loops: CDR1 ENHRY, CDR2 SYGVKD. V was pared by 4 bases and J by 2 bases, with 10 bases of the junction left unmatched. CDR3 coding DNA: TGTGCCATCAGTGGTTTCGACAGGGGAGGCACCTACGAGCAGTACTTC. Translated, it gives CAISGFDRGGTYEQYF.